This T cell receptor beta chain stems from a study of shared clonotypes between healthy human individuals. Details on this clone: The antigen remains undetermined.

Study-wide findings and caveats: In several donors, around 4.8% of naive CD4 clonotypes appeared in common.

Germline values: CDR1 WNHNN, CDR2 SYGVQD (reference sequence). The CDR3 runs 16 residues. V was clipped by 3 bases and J by 0 bases; unmatched bases: 5. Profiled with immunoSEQ multiplex PCR; TCRdb holds only in-frame clones, not every one. Seen here are 950,000 to 1,300,000 clones, about 75% observed once, and the top ten hold roughly 1.5%. Material: memory CD4+ T cells sorted from blood. As for subset: CD45RA-negative fraction. The source is a man between 18 and 29 years old in good health. V and J are TRBV10-1 and TRBJ2-3, with TRBD1 identical over 8 bases. Here the CDR3 DNA reads TGCGCCAGCAGTGATCCGGGACAGGTTAGCACAGATACGCAGTATTTT. Translated: CASSDPGQVSTDTQYF.